The rows below give T cell receptor beta chains drawn from one sample of a study of control samples from healthy donors and cancer patients. Assay: immunoSEQ multiplex PCR; the TCRdb copy retains only in-frame clones and omits some. Of some 99,000 clones in the sample, about nine tenths were seen once. Source material: blood. These receptor sequences come from a human donor in good health. The donor label of this sample is uncertain. Each CDR3 is given with its conserved first and last residue. Fields, in order: V gene, J gene, clone size, D gene, CDR3 DNA, CDR3 protein. The D gene is left open where the match is weak. Clone size is not always given. Where it is, it says once, few, many or a class for expanded clones.

v_call: TRBV9; j_call: TRBJ1-6; clone_size: .; d_call: .; cdr3_nt: TGTGCCAGCAGCGATGAGGAAGGGGGGGGCTCTTTCCGTAATTCACCCCTCCACTTT; cdr3_aa: CASSDEEGGGSFRNSPLHF
v_call: TRBV7-6; j_call: TRBJ2-5; clone_size: .; d_call: TRBD1; cdr3_nt: TGTGCCAGCAGCCGAGATGGACGCGGGACAGGGGTAACCCAGTACTTC; cdr3_aa: CASSRDGRGTGVTQYF
v_call: TRBV5-1; j_call: TRBJ2-6; clone_size: .; d_call: TRBD1; cdr3_nt: TGCGCCAGCAGCTTGGGGGGACAGGGTACCTCTGGGGCCAACGTCCTGACTTTC; cdr3_aa: CASSLGGQGTSGANVLTF
v_call: TRBV7-9; j_call: TRBJ2-3; clone_size: .; d_call: .; cdr3_nt: TGTGCCAGCAGCTTAGTCGGGGATCGGGATACGCAGTATTTT; cdr3_aa: CASSLVGDRDTQYF
v_call: TRBV5-1; j_call: TRBJ2-3; clone_size: .; d_call: TRBD1; cdr3_nt: TGCGCCAGCAGCGACACACAGGGGTCTGATACGCAGTATTTT; cdr3_aa: CASSDTQGSDTQYF
v_call: TRBV27; j_call: TRBJ2-7; clone_size: .; d_call: .; cdr3_nt: TGTGCCAGCAGTCCAACAGGGACCCTACTCGAGCAGTACTTC; cdr3_aa: CASSPTGTLLEQYF
v_call: TRBV4-1; j_call: TRBJ2-3; clone_size: once; d_call: TRBD2; cdr3_nt: TGCGCCAGCAGGCTAGCGGGGGGGGACACAGATACGCAGTATTTT; cdr3_aa: CASRLAGGDTDTQYF
v_call: TRBV2; j_call: TRBJ1-2; clone_size: .; d_call: .; cdr3_nt: TGTGCCAGCAGTGAGGACAGTGGCTATGGCTACACCTTC; cdr3_aa: CASSEDSGYGYTF
v_call: TRBV5-1; j_call: TRBJ2-2; clone_size: .; d_call: .; cdr3_nt: TGCGCCAGCAGCACGGACAGAGAAACCGGGGAGCTGTTTTTT; cdr3_aa: CASSTDRETGELFF
v_call: TRBV3-1/TRBV3-2; j_call: TRBJ1-4; clone_size: .; d_call: TRBD1; cdr3_nt: TGTGCCAGCAGCCAAAGAGGGACAGTCCAGGGGGATGAAAAACTGTTTTTT; cdr3_aa: CASSQRGTVQGDEKLFF
v_call: TRBV6-4; j_call: TRBJ2-3; clone_size: .; d_call: TRBD2; cdr3_nt: TGTGCCAGCAGTGAAGCGGGGGGCACAGATACGCAGTATTTT; cdr3_aa: CASSEAGGTDTQYF
v_call: TRBV28; j_call: TRBJ1-2; clone_size: .; d_call: .; cdr3_nt: TGTGCCAGCAGTTTAGGTCCCGGGGGTTATGGCTACACCTTC; cdr3_aa: CASSLGPGGYGYTF
v_call: TRBV7-6; j_call: TRBJ2-7; clone_size: .; d_call: .; cdr3_nt: TGTGCCAGCAGCTCCAATCAGGGGAGCGACGAGCAGTACTTC; cdr3_aa: CASSSNQGSDEQYF
v_call: TRBV7-3; j_call: TRBJ2-1; clone_size: .; d_call: TRBD2; cdr3_nt: TGTGCCAGCAGCTCACTAGCGGACAATGAGCAGTTCTTC; cdr3_aa: CASSSLADNEQFF
v_call: TRBV6-6; j_call: TRBJ2-3; clone_size: few; d_call: .; cdr3_nt: TGTGCCAGCAGTCCCCCGAGCGGGACCCAGGGGGATACGCAGTATTTT; cdr3_aa: CASSPPSGTQGDTQYF
v_call: TRBV9; j_call: TRBJ1-4; clone_size: .; d_call: .; cdr3_nt: TGTGCCAGCAGCTTACAGGCTTCTGCAACTAATGAAAAACTGTTTTTT; cdr3_aa: CASSLQASATNEKLFF
v_call: TRBV7-9; j_call: TRBJ1-6; clone_size: few; d_call: .; cdr3_nt: TGTGCCAGCACCGACCTAAATTCACCCCTCCACTTT; cdr3_aa: CASTDLNSPLHF
v_call: TRBV5-5; j_call: TRBJ2-1; clone_size: .; d_call: .; cdr3_nt: TGTGCCAGCATTAGGCAACGGGGGGCTAACAATGAGCAGTTCTTC; cdr3_aa: CASIRQRGANNEQFF
v_call: TRBV5-6; j_call: TRBJ2-7; clone_size: .; d_call: TRBD1; cdr3_nt: TGTGCCAGCAGCTTTACAGGGGGCAGGGACGAGCAGTACTTC; cdr3_aa: CASSFTGGRDEQYF
v_call: TRBV19; j_call: TRBJ2-3; clone_size: .; d_call: .; cdr3_nt: TGTGCCAGTAGTCTCATGGGGGCATTTGGCACAGATACGCAGTATTTT; cdr3_aa: CASSLMGAFGTDTQYF
v_call: TRBV7-2; j_call: TRBJ1-2; clone_size: once; d_call: TRBD1; cdr3_nt: TGTGCCAGCAGCCCGGGACAGGCTCCACTCTATGGCTACACCTTC; cdr3_aa: CASSPGQAPLYGYTF
v_call: TRBV18; j_call: TRBJ2-1; clone_size: .; d_call: .; cdr3_nt: TGTGCCAGCTCACAAGAACAGCTCTCCTACAATGAGCAGTTCTTC; cdr3_aa: CASSQEQLSYNEQFF
v_call: TRBV6-1; j_call: TRBJ2-2; clone_size: many; d_call: TRBD1; cdr3_nt: TGTGCCAGCAGTGAAGGGACAGGGGACACCGGGGAGCTGTTTTTT; cdr3_aa: CASSEGTGDTGELFF
v_call: TRBV21-1; j_call: TRBJ1-1; clone_size: few; d_call: .; cdr3_nt: TGTGCCAGCAGCAAGCACAGGGGGCCAGTTAACACTGAAGCTTTCTTT; cdr3_aa: CASSKHRGPVNTEAFF
v_call: TRBV20-1; j_call: TRBJ1-1; clone_size: .; d_call: .; cdr3_nt: TGCAGTGTTGCTAGGAACACTGAAGCTTTCTTT; cdr3_aa: CSVARNTEAFF
v_call: TRBV6-5; j_call: TRBJ2-6; clone_size: .; d_call: .; cdr3_nt: TGTGCCAGCAGCTCCGACTCCTCTGGGGCCAACGTCCTGACTTTC; cdr3_aa: CASSSDSSGANVLTF
v_call: TRBV20-1; j_call: TRBJ2-3; clone_size: .; d_call: TRBD1; cdr3_nt: TGCAGTGCCAGTGGGACAGGAGATACGCAGTATTTT; cdr3_aa: CSASGTGDTQYF
v_call: TRBV5-8; j_call: TRBJ2-3; clone_size: once; d_call: .; cdr3_nt: TGTGCCAGCAGCTTGAGTCTATCGCGCGATACGCAGTATTTT; cdr3_aa: CASSLSLSRDTQYF
v_call: TRBV18; j_call: TRBJ1-3; clone_size: .; d_call: .; cdr3_nt: TGTGCCAGCTCACCGTCTCCGGGGCTCGGAAACACCATATATTTT; cdr3_aa: CASSPSPGLGNTIYF
v_call: TRBV2; j_call: TRBJ1-4; clone_size: once; d_call: .; cdr3_nt: TGTGCCAGCAGTGAAATGGGGGGAACTAATGAAAAACTGTTTTTT; cdr3_aa: CASSEMGGTNEKLFF
v_call: TRBV20-1; j_call: TRBJ2-3; clone_size: .; d_call: .; cdr3_nt: TGCAGTGCTCGTAAGGCAGATACGCAGTATTTT; cdr3_aa: CSARKADTQYF
v_call: TRBV6-2/TRBV6-3; j_call: TRBJ1-2; clone_size: once; d_call: .; cdr3_nt: TGTGCCAGCAGTAGAGCTACCCCGCTCAACTATGGCTACACCTTC; cdr3_aa: CASSRATPLNYGYTF
v_call: TRBV21-1; j_call: TRBJ1-1; clone_size: .; d_call: .; cdr3_nt: TGTGCCAGCAGCCCTTTGGGGGCGGATATAGGGTCTGAAGCTTTCTTT; cdr3_aa: CASSPLGADIGSEAFF
v_call: TRBV6-5; j_call: TRBJ1-4; clone_size: .; d_call: TRBD1; cdr3_nt: TGTGCCAGCAGGCCAGGGGGCCAAGATGAAAAACTGTTTTTT; cdr3_aa: CASRPGGQDEKLFF
v_call: TRBV5-1; j_call: TRBJ2-3; clone_size: .; d_call: TRBD1; cdr3_nt: TGCGCCAGCAGCTTGGGGCAGGGGGAGTGGACAGATACGCAGTATTTT; cdr3_aa: CASSLGQGEWTDTQYF
v_call: TRBV19; j_call: TRBJ1-2; clone_size: .; d_call: .; cdr3_nt: TGTGCCAGTAGTATAGATACTCGGGTCGGCGGCTACACCTTC; cdr3_aa: CASSIDTRVGGYTF
v_call: TRBV12-5; j_call: TRBJ1-3; clone_size: .; d_call: .; cdr3_nt: TGTGCTAGTGGTTTGGACAATTGGCGTGGAAACACCATATATTTT; cdr3_aa: CASGLDNWRGNTIYF
v_call: TRBV20-1; j_call: TRBJ1-2; clone_size: .; d_call: .; cdr3_nt: TGCAGTGCTAGTGGACGACGGACTAACTATGGCTACACCTTC; cdr3_aa: CSASGRRTNYGYTF
v_call: TRBV5-1; j_call: TRBJ2-2; clone_size: .; d_call: TRBD2; cdr3_nt: TGCGCCAGCCGCTTGGGACTAGCGGGGGGGCCGAACACCGGGGAGCTGTTTTTT; cdr3_aa: CASRLGLAGGPNTGELFF
v_call: TRBV28; j_call: TRBJ2-7; clone_size: .; d_call: TRBD1; cdr3_nt: TGTGCCAGCGCAGACAGGGCGCAAACCTACGAGCAGTACTTC; cdr3_aa: CASADRAQTYEQYF
v_call: TRBV5-1; j_call: TRBJ1-2; clone_size: .; d_call: .; cdr3_nt: TGCGCCAGCAGCTTCGAGACAGGACTAAACTATGGCTACACCTTC; cdr3_aa: CASSFETGLNYGYTF
v_call: TRBV7-9; j_call: TRBJ1-6; clone_size: .; d_call: .; cdr3_nt: TGTGCCAGCGGGGCGGTTCTAAGTGGGTCACCCCTCCACTTT; cdr3_aa: CASGAVLSGSPLHF
v_call: TRBV4-1; j_call: TRBJ1-4; clone_size: .; d_call: TRBD1; cdr3_nt: TGCGCCAGCAGCCAAGATCGGACAGGAAATGAAAAACTGTTTTTT; cdr3_aa: CASSQDRTGNEKLFF
v_call: TRBV7-2; j_call: TRBJ2-3; clone_size: .; d_call: TRBD2; cdr3_nt: TGTGCCAGCAGCAAGACTAGCTCTAGCACAGATACGCAGTATTTT; cdr3_aa: CASSKTSSSTDTQYF
v_call: TRBV3-1/TRBV3-2; j_call: TRBJ2-2; clone_size: .; d_call: .; cdr3_nt: TGTGCCAGCAGCATTAGTGGAGGTGGCGGGGAGCTGTTTTTT; cdr3_aa: CASSISGGGGELFF
v_call: TRBV19; j_call: TRBJ2-3; clone_size: .; d_call: TRBD1; cdr3_nt: TGTGCCAGTAGTATTATGGGGACAGGGGGTAGAGATACGCAGTATTTT; cdr3_aa: CASSIMGTGGRDTQYF
v_call: TRBV19; j_call: TRBJ1-1; clone_size: .; d_call: .; cdr3_nt: TGTGCCAGTAGTCACGCAGGGGCGAACACTGAAGCTTTCTTT; cdr3_aa: CASSHAGANTEAFF
v_call: TRBV14; j_call: TRBJ1-1; clone_size: .; d_call: TRBD1; cdr3_nt: TGTGCCAGCAGCCTTATGGACAGGGCCGATAACACTGAAGCTTTCTTT; cdr3_aa: CASSLMDRADNTEAFF
v_call: TRBV10-2; j_call: TRBJ2-7; clone_size: .; d_call: TRBD2; cdr3_nt: TGCGCCAGCAGGGATAGCGGGGGGGCCCACGAGCAGTACTTC; cdr3_aa: CASRDSGGAHEQYF
v_call: TRBV19; j_call: TRBJ2-3; clone_size: .; d_call: .; cdr3_nt: TGTGCCAGTCAGGGGCAACTCACAGATACGCAGTATTTT; cdr3_aa: CASQGQLTDTQYF
v_call: TRBV5-6; j_call: TRBJ1-5; clone_size: .; d_call: .; cdr3_nt: TGTGCCAGCAGCTTGAGGGGGTCTTTCAATCAGCCCCAGCATTTT; cdr3_aa: CASSLRGSFNQPQHF
v_call: TRBV29-1; j_call: TRBJ2-2; clone_size: .; d_call: .; cdr3_nt: TGCAGCGTTGAAGGAAACACCGGGGAGCTGTTTTTT; cdr3_aa: CSVEGNTGELFF